Following are 16 T cell receptor beta chains from one sample sequenced in a study of OX40 agonist ivuxolimab in advanced cancers. Libraries were constructed by the immunoSEQ multiplex PCR assay. TCRdb stores this immuneACCESS table with in-frame sequences only. Part of the clones is absent; in the studies checked, under half of the shortfall reflects unresolved V genes, and no reason is known for the rest. The sample contains 71,000 or so clones, approximately 91% of them found a single time. 2.2% of the sample is held by the ten biggest clonotypes. The material sequenced was CD4+ or CD8+ T cells sorted from blood, taken in a trial of the OX40 agonist ivuxolimab. The receptors derive from an adult with an advanced solid tumor such as melanoma, head and neck, liver or kidney cancer.

This chain joins TRBV28 and TRBJ2-3; 13 nucleotides match TRBD2. The germline V gene has CDR1 MDHEN and CDR2 SYDVKM. The J segment lost 3 bases and the V segment lost 1 base, leaving 7 bases of the junction unmatched. This CDR3 is built from 18 residues. DNA of the CDR3: TGTGCCAGCAGTTTATCCATTGGACTAGCGGGAGATACAGATACGCAGTATTTT. As protein: CASSLSIGLAGDTDTQYF.

V and J are TRBV28 and TRBJ1-6; D is undetermined. The germline V gene encodes CDR1 MDHEN and CDR2 SYDVKM. The CDR3 is made up of 13 amino acids. Trimming cost V 6 bases and J 6 bases, with 9 bases left between them. CDR3 sequence reads: CASRIWGNSPLHF. The DNA for the CDR3 is TGTGCCAGCAGGATTTGGGGTAATTCACCCCTCCACTTT.

The rearrangement uses TRBV10-3 and TRBJ2-7; D remains unclear. The length of the CDR3 is 13 residues. Between the trimmed V and J ends, which lost 3 bases and 7 bases, there was a span of 13 bases. Germline V gives CDR1 ENHRY, CDR2 SYGVKD. DNA of the CDR3: TGTGCCATCAGTGACGCAGCCTTAGGGGAGCAGTACTTC. Translated: CAISDAALGEQYF.

V gene TRBV4-3 combines with J gene TRBJ2-7; D remains ambiguous. Germline assignment: CDR1 LGHNA and CDR2 YSLEER. The CDR3 spans 15 residues. The ends were cut back, 2 bases at V and 0 bases at J, with 11 bases in the middle. In DNA form, the CDR3 reads TGCGCCAGCAGCCAACAACATGAATACTCCTACGAGCAGTACTTC. Translating gives CASSQQHEYSYEQYF.

This sequence joins TRBV7-9 and TRBJ1-1; perhaps TRBD1 as D (5 bases). V dropped 5 bases and J dropped 6 bases, with 16 bases sitting between them. The CDR3 extends over 14 amino acids. Germline V gene data show CDR1 as SEHNR and CDR2 as FQNEAQ (reference sequence). CDR3 protein: CASSPTAGGSEAFF. The CDR3, as DNA: TGTGCCAGCAGCCCGACAGCCGGGGGATCTGAAGCTTTCTTT.

This clone came up once. The chain is built from TRBV5-1 and TRBJ1-5, with D uncertain. This CDR3 is built from 15 residues. Deletions cut 0 bases from V and 0 bases from J, with 7 bases between. From germline, CDR1 is SGHRS and CDR2 YFSETQ. The CDR3 loop reads CASSLDGVSNQPQHF. CDR3 in DNA: TGCGCCAGCAGCTTGGATGGGGTTAGCAATCAGCCCCAGCATTTT.

CDR3 sequence: CASSHPSYNEQFF. Written as DNA, the CDR3 is TGTGCCAGCAGTCACCCTTCATACAATGAGCAGTTCTTC. The V gene is TRBV6-5, the J gene TRBJ2-1; D remains unclear. The CDR3 runs to 13 residues. V lost 5 bases, J lost 4 bases, and 9 bases lay in between. Germline CDR1 reads MNHEY; CDR2 reads SVGAGI.

This clone was recorded once. The chain is built from TRBV29-1 and TRBJ2-7; D is perhaps TRBD2 (5 bases). Trimming pared 4 bases from V and 2 bases from J, leaving 12 bases between. In germline, CDR1 is SQVTM, CDR2 ANQGSEA. This CDR3 region has 13 residues. Here the CDR3 DNA reads TGCAGCGTTGTTATTTGGGAGACCTACGAGCAGTACTTC. This translates into CSVVIWETYEQYF.

This chain uses TRBV4-1 with TRBJ1-4; no firm D call. The CDR3 is 14 amino acids. The germline V gene has CDR1 MGHRA and CDR2 YSYEKL. V was trimmed by 1 base and J by 5 bases, leaving 8 bases between them. The CDR3 is CASSQGRGNEKLFF. In DNA form, the CDR3 reads TGCGCCAGCAGCCAAGGTCGAGGAAATGAAAAACTGTTTTTT.

This clone was observed once. The chain employs TRBV27 and TRBJ2-4; D not certain. Trimming cost V 6 bases and J 0 bases, with 6 bases left between them. The CDR3 totals 13 residues. CDR1 MNHEY and CDR2 SMNVEV come from the germline V gene (reference sequence). CDR3 sequence (DNA): TGTGCCAGCAGCGAACTAGCCAAAAACATTCAGTACTTC. It specifies CASSELAKNIQYF.

This chain connects TRBV11-3 to TRBJ2-4; TRBD2 aligns across 12 bases. This CDR3 comprises 13 residues. In germline, CDR1 is SGHNT, CDR2 YENEEA. The V segment lost 7 bases and the J segment 7 bases; nucleotides outside the gene matches: 2. CDR3 sequence reads: CASTGTSGNIQYF. DNA for the CDR3: TGTGCCAGCACCGGGACTAGCGGGAACATTCAGTACTTC.

This chain uses TRBV7-2 with TRBJ2-3; TRBD2 aligns across 8 bases. Germline V lookup: CDR1 SGHTA, CDR2 FQGNSA. The CDR3 totals 16 residues. After removal of 0 bases from V and 1 base from J, the junction contained 3 bases not matched to a gene. In nucleotides, the CDR3 is TGTGCCAGCAGCTTAGCTGACGGGGGGGGCACAGATACGCAGTATTTT. Amino acids: CASSLADGGGTDTQYF.

The genes are TRBV11-3 and TRBJ2-3; a possible D gene is TRBD2 (7 bases). Between the trimmed V and J ends, which lost 3 bases and 5 bases, there was a span of 12 bases. This CDR3 comprises 14 residues. The germline V gene has CDR1 SGHNT and CDR2 YENEEA. Written as DNA, the CDR3 is TGTGCCAGCAGCTTCCGGGGGGCCCAAGATACGCAGTATTTT. Protein product: CASSFRGAQDTQYF.

The chain is built from TRBV14 and TRBJ2-5, with D perhaps matching TRBD2 (6 bases). Trimming removed 4 bases at V and 4 bases at J, with 10 bases between. CDR3 length equals 13 residues. Germline-derived CDR1 and CDR2 are SGHDN and FVKESK. The CDR3 sequence is CASSLQEGETQYF. CDR3 nucleotides: TGTGCCAGCAGCCTACAGGAGGGAGAGACCCAGTACTTC.

The rearrangement joins TRBV19 to TRBJ2-1, with 7 bases aligning to TRBD2. Trimming removed 6 bases from V and 4 bases from J; junction bases left unmatched: 12. Germline CDR1 and CDR2: LNHDA and SQIVND (reference sequence). This CDR3 spans 16 amino acids. CDR3 DNA sequence: TGTGCCAGTAGCCTATGGGGCGGGAGTGGGTACAATGAGCAGTTCTTC. This gives the protein CASSLWGGSGYNEQFF.

J is TRBJ2-3 and V is TRBV4-2; maybe TRBD2 (6 bases). This CDR3 spans 12 amino acids. V lost 4 bases, J lost 5 bases, and 7 bases lay in between. CDR1 is LGHNA and CDR2 is YNFKEQ in the germline V gene. CDR3 sequence reads: CASSRREDTQYF. The CDR3 DNA reads TGTGCCAGCAGCCGGAGGGAAGATACGCAGTATTTT.